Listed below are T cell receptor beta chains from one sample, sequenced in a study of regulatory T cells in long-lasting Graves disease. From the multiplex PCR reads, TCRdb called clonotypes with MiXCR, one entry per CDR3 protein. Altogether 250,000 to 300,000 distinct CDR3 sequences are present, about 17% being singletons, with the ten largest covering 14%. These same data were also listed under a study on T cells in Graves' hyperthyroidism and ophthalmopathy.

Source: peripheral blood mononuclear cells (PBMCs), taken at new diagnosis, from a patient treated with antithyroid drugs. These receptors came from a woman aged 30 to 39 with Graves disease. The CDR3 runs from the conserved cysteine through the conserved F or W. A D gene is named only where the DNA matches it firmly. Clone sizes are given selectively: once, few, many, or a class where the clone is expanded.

TGTGCCAGCTCACCGCCGGACAGGGGGGGCACTGAAGCTTTCTTT | CASSPPDRGGTEAFF | TRBJ1-1 | TRBV18 | few | TRBD1
TGTGCCAGCAGTTTAGATTTCAGATACCCTAACTATGGCTACACCTTC | CASSLDFRYPNYGYTF | TRBJ1-2 | TRBV12-3/TRBV12-4 | many | -
TGTGCTAGTGGTTTGGTACCAGGGGCGACGAACACTGAAGCTTTCTTT | CASGLVPGATNTEAFF | TRBJ1-1 | TRBV12-5 | many | -
TGCAGCGTTCGAGCGAACACCGGGGAGCTGTTTTTT | CSVRANTGELFF | TRBJ2-2 | TRBV29-1 | - | -
TGTGCCAGCAGTGCCACAGGGCGAACTAATGAAAAACTGTTTTTT | CASSATGRTNEKLFF | TRBJ1-4 | TRBV6-1 | many | -
TGTGCCAGCAGTGAAGTGCCGAGCTCTGGAAACACCATATATTTT | CASSEVPSSGNTIYF | TRBJ1-3 | TRBV6-1 | many | -
TGTGCCAGCAGCGGACAGGGGGCGACTGGGGAGCCCCAGCATTTT | CASSGQGATGEPQHF | TRBJ1-5 | TRBV2 | many | TRBD1
TGCGCCAGCAGTGAGTCGTTAGTGGCAACATACAATGAGCAGTTCTTC | CASSESLVATYNEQFF | TRBJ2-1 | TRBV10-1 | many | -
TGTGCCAGCAGTGAAAGGGGGGCCACCTATGGCTACACCTTC | CASSERGATYGYTF | TRBJ1-2 | TRBV25-1 | few | -
TGTGCCAGCAGTTTTAAGGTGCGCAGGGACAGCTTCTATGGCTACACCTTC | CASSFKVRRDSFYGYTF | TRBJ1-2 | TRBV12-3/TRBV12-4 | many | TRBD1
TGTGCCAGCAGAACAGCAGGGTCCCTCTATTACAATGAGCAGTTCTTC | CASRTAGSLYYNEQFF | TRBJ2-1 | TRBV6-1 | many | -
TGTGCCAGCAGTGAACGTCAGGGCCCCGGGGAGCTGTTTTTT | CASSERQGPGELFF | TRBJ2-2 | TRBV2 | - | -
TGCAGTGCCTACCTGACGGGAGGATGGAAAGCAACTAATGAAAAACTGTTTTTT | CSAYLTGGWKATNEKLFF | TRBJ1-4 | TRBV20-1 | many | -
TGCGCCAGCAGCTTGACCCAGGGTAGCACTGAAGCTTTCTTT | CASSLTQGSTEAFF | TRBJ1-1 | TRBV5-1 | many | -
TGTGCCAGCAGCCAAGGTCTGGGACAGGGGTCTGCCGGGGAGCTGTTTTTT | CASSQGLGQGSAGELFF | TRBJ2-2 | TRBV14 | - | TRBD1
TGTGCCAGCAGTGAAGGCCCCGGGTCTGCCTACAACGAGCAGTACTTC | CASSEGPGSAYNEQYF | TRBJ2-7 | TRBV6-1 | - | -
TGTGCCAGCAGCCAAGTTCAGGACAATGAGCAGTTCTTC | CASSQVQDNEQFF | TRBJ2-1 | TRBV3-1 | many | -
TGTGCCAGCAGTTTGGCGCCTAGGGTCCTGACTTTC | CASSLAPRVLTF | TRBJ2-6 | TRBV12-3/TRBV12-4 | many | -
TGTGCCAGCAGTCCTGTAACTTGGGGGCGCGTTGGCTACACCTTC | CASSPVTWGRVGYTF | TRBJ1-2 | TRBV12-3/TRBV12-4 | many | -
TGTGCCAGCAGCGCACAGGGTGTAAAAGGCTACACCTTC | CASSAQGVKGYTF | TRBJ1-2 | TRBV7-6 | many | -
TGTGCCAGCAGCTACAGCGGGCCCTCAACTGAAGCTTTCTTT | CASSYSGPSTEAFF | TRBJ1-1 | TRBV5-5 | many | -
TGTGCCAGTAAAAATGAGGGACTTGGCACAGATACGCAGTATTTT | CASKNEGLGTDTQYF | TRBJ2-3 | TRBV19 | many | -
TGCGCCAGCGCGGATGTCGGGACAGCAAACTATGGCTACACCTTC | CASADVGTANYGYTF | TRBJ1-2 | TRBV5-1 | many | TRBD1
TGTGCCAGTAGTTATACCGGGACTAGCGGGGGTTGGAACACCGGGGAGCTGTTTTTT | CASSYTGTSGGWNTGELFF | TRBJ2-2 | TRBV19 | many | TRBD2
TGCAGTGCTAGTCAGGGTACGGTCAATGAGCAGTTCTTC | CSASQGTVNEQFF | TRBJ2-1 | TRBV20-1 | many | -
TGTGCCAGCAGCTTAATAGGGAGAAATTCACCCCTCCACTTT | CASSLIGRNSPLHF | TRBJ1-6 | TRBV7-2 | many | -
TGTGCCATCAGTACGACTAGCGGGGGGGCCCCCGGGGAGCTGTTTTTT | CAISTTSGGAPGELFF | TRBJ2-2 | TRBV10-3 | - | TRBD2
TGTGCCAGCTCACCACAGGATCTCGGGGCAGATACGCAGTATTTT | CASSPQDLGADTQYF | TRBJ2-3 | TRBV18 | many | -
TGTGCCAGCAGCTTCGATAGGGGAAACACCATATATTTT | CASSFDRGNTIYF | TRBJ1-3 | TRBV7-9 | - | -
TGTGCCAGCATTAGGACGATCCTCACAGATACGCAGTATTTT | CASIRTILTDTQYF | TRBJ2-3 | TRBV12-3/TRBV12-4 | many | -
TGTGCCAGCCGGACAGGGGTACGGGAGACCCAGTACTTC | CASRTGVRETQYF | TRBJ2-5 | TRBV28 | many | TRBD1
TGTGCCAGCAGCCAAGGTCTCCGGGAAGGGACTGAAGCTTTCTTT | CASSQGLREGTEAFF | TRBJ1-1 | TRBV4-2 | many | -
TGTGCCAGCTCACTAGAATCCAAAAACATTCAGTACTTC | CASSLESKNIQYF | TRBJ2-4 | TRBV18 | - | -
TGTGCCAGCAGTTACTCGACGAGGACAACCCTTGACAATGAGCAGTTCTTC | CASSYSTRTTLDNEQFF | TRBJ2-1 | TRBV6-5 | - | -
TGTGCCAGCTCACCCCTTGGACAGGGTGGCAATCAGCCCCAGCATTTT | CASSPLGQGGNQPQHF | TRBJ1-5 | TRBV18 | many | TRBD1
TGTGCCAGCAGTCCCCTCCCCCGCGGTGGCTACACCTTC | CASSPLPRGGYTF | TRBJ1-2 | TRBV27 | many | -
TGTGCCAGCAGTTTGGGGGATGGGGGATCGGTCGAGACCCAGTACTTC | CASSLGDGGSVETQYF | TRBJ2-5 | TRBV12-3/TRBV12-4 | - | -
TGTGCCAGCAGCTTAAGGGCTGGCAGGGTATCTGGCGAGCAGTACTTC | CASSLRAGRVSGEQYF | TRBJ2-7 | TRBV7-8 | - | -
TGCAGCGTGACGGACCGGAACACTGAAGCTTTCTTT | CSVTDRNTEAFF | TRBJ1-1 | TRBV29-1 | many | -
TGCGCCAGCAGCTGGGAGGGTGGCTCTGGAAACACCATATATTTT | CASSWEGGSGNTIYF | TRBJ1-3 | TRBV5-1 | many | -
TGTGCCAGCTCACAAGGGACAGGGAACACTGAAGCTTTCTTT | CASSQGTGNTEAFF | TRBJ1-1 | TRBV18 | many | TRBD1
TGTGGGGCAGGGGTCTCACCCCTCCACTTT | CGAGVSPLHF | TRBJ1-6 | TRBV6-1 | - | -
TGTGCCATCAGTGAGTCGGGTCAGGGGGCCTATAATTCACCCCTCCACTTT | CAISESGQGAYNSPLHF | TRBJ1-6 | TRBV10-3 | once | TRBD1
TGCAGTGCTAGGGATCAACACCTCTCAGCCGAACAGCCCCAGCATTTT | CSARDQHLSAEQPQHF | TRBJ1-5 | TRBV20-1 | many | -
TGTGCCACCAGTGACGGGACCTCCGACACGCAGTATTTT | CATSDGTSDTQYF | TRBJ2-3 | TRBV24-1 | many | -
TGTGCCAGCAGCCAAGCTGGGGTTGGAAACACCATATATTTT | CASSQAGVGNTIYF | TRBJ1-3 | TRBV3-1 | many | -
TGTGCCAGCACGCGAGGCAGGTCCAATGAAAAACTGTTTTTT | CASTRGRSNEKLFF | TRBJ1-4 | TRBV2 | many | -
TGCAGTGCCGAGCGGGGGGCGTCTCACCAAGAGACCCAGTACTTC | CSAERGASHQETQYF | TRBJ2-5 | TRBV20-1 | many | TRBD2
TGTGCCAGCAGACCTGGGACAGGGCAGAGGAGCTACACCTTC | CASRPGTGQRSYTF | TRBJ1-2 | TRBV12-3/TRBV12-4 | - | TRBD1
TGTGCCAGCAGGGGGACCTACGGAAATCAGCCCCAGCATTTT | CASRGTYGNQPQHF | TRBJ1-5 | TRBV12-3/TRBV12-4 | many | -
TGTGCCAGCAGAGCTCCGACGGGCAATGAGCAGTTCTTC | CASRAPTGNEQFF | TRBJ2-1 | TRBV12-3/TRBV12-4 | many | -
TGTGCCAGCCTCGACAGTGAGACCCAGTACTTC | CASLDSETQYF | TRBJ2-5 | TRBV7-9 | - | -
TGCGCCAGCAAATCCGGGACAGGGGGCGAAGTGGGTGAAAAACTGTTTTTT | CASKSGTGGEVGEKLFF | TRBJ1-4 | TRBV10-2 | many | TRBD1
TGCAGTGCTGTCTCGGACCGTCTAAATGGCTACACCTTC | CSAVSDRLNGYTF | TRBJ1-2 | TRBV20-1 | many | -
TGTGCCAGCAGCTTAGTTGGCGAGCAGTACTTC | CASSLVGEQYF | TRBJ2-7 | TRBV7-2 | many | -